The source of this TCR beta chain is a study of regulatory T cells in long-lasting Graves disease. Study outcomes and limitations: Newly diagnosed disease favored TRBV20-1 and TRBJ2-1 over persistent disease. Limited sample numbers may have lowered accuracy.

Time point of the sample: newly diagnosed GD, antithyroid drugs for less than 3 months. PBMC RNA was the source of the TCR library. Arm-PCR of CDR3 regions with iRepertoire HTBI primers generated TCR beta libraries. In TCRdb, the multiplex PCR reads were re-called with MiXCR into one record per CDR3 protein. Among 350,000 to 500,000 distinct CDR3 sequences listed, less than 20% were seen once. The sample holds a few counts of this clonotype. No antigen is known for it. The CDR3 is 18 amino acids. Germline CDR1 is LGHNT and CDR2 is FRNRAP. V trimming: 3 bases; J trimming: 1 base; junction bases outside the gene matches: 11. These data were likewise used in another study, on T cells in Graves' hyperthyroidism and ophthalmopathy. From that paper: Absence of ophthalmopathy progression within 18 months defined stable Graves' hyperthyroidism. First-round RT-PCR of the TCR CDR3 relied on the HTBI primer set.

The material sequenced was peripheral blood mononuclear cells (PBMCs), taken at new diagnosis, from a patient treated with antithyroid drugs. The clonotype comes from a woman aged 30 to 39 with Graves disease. This sequence joins TRBV12-5 and TRBJ2-2; 7 positions match TRBD1. The CDR3 coding sequence is TGTGCTAGTGGTTTATTTCTCGGGACAGACCTGAACACCGGGGAGCTGTTTTTT. Its translation: CASGLFLGTDLNTGELFF. Using reference TRBV12-5 and TRBJ2-2 for the parts outside the CDR3, the full variable domain is DARVTQTPRHKVTEMGQEVTMRCQPILGHNTVFWYRQTMMQGLELLAYFRNRAPLDDSGMPKDRFSAEMPDATLATLKIQPSEPRDSAVYFCASGLFLGTDLNTGELFFGEGSRLTVL.